Below, 29 T cell receptor beta chains from the same sample are listed, as sequenced in a study of a mutant IDH1 vaccine in newly diagnosed glioma. No antigen has been identified for these receptors. Time point defined: week 11, during vaccination. A single vaccine dose contained 300 ug of mutant IDH1 20-mer peptide, and topical imiquimod was used with it. The data were produced by immunoSEQ multiplex PCR, yet TCRdb's version contains in-frame clones alone and is incomplete. The table has roughly 130,000 clones, about four fifths seen once. The material sequenced was PBMCs, taken from a glioma patient whose treatment included an IDH1 peptide vaccine. The origin of the receptors is a man aged 40-55 years with glioma.

This clone showed up just a few times. The chain carries TRBV19 and TRBJ1-1, with D possibly matching TRBD1 (5 bases). Trimming took 3 bases from V and 3 from J, leaving 11 bases between them. Germline V gene data show CDR1 as LNHDA and CDR2 as SQIVND (reference sequence). This CDR3 has 14 residues. CDR3 coding DNA: TGTGCCAGTAGTATCTTCGACAGTGACACTGAAGCTTTCTTT. Amino acid sequence: CASSIFDSDTEAFF.

This rearrangement joins TRBV30 to TRBJ1-4; no clear D. The germline V gene encodes CDR1 GTSNPN and CDR2 SVGIG (reference sequence). The CDR3 runs 15 residues. The germline V and J ends were trimmed by 4 bases and 1 base, with 13 bases remaining between them. The CDR3 loop reads CAWTAQRRTNEKLFF. Here the CDR3 DNA reads TGTGCCTGGACAGCACAAAGGAGAACTAATGAAAAACTGTTTTTT.

V gene TRBV30 combines with J gene TRBJ1-2; D perhaps matches TRBD1 (5 bases). Deletions cut 5 bases from V and 0 bases from J, with 19 bases between. The germline V gene has CDR1 GTSNPN and CDR2 SVGIG (reference sequence). The CDR3 contains 16 residues. CDR3 amino acids: CAWGHSFGTSNYGYTF. CDR3 nucleotide sequence: TGTGCCTGGGGGCACTCATTTGGGACTTCTAACTATGGCTACACCTTC.

The genes are TRBV6-4 and TRBJ2-1, with 9 bases identical to TRBD2. Germline V lookup: CDR1 MRHNA, CDR2 SNTAGT. J gave up 6 bases and V 4 bases, and 7 bases lay outside the gene matches. The CDR3 is 15 amino acids. CDR3 DNA: TGTGCCAGCAGTGGCGGGCTAGCGGGGAGCAATGAGCAGTTCTTC. Translated: CASSGGLAGSNEQFF.

This clone turned up a few times. V and J are TRBV7-8 and TRBJ1-1; 7 nucleotides line up with TRBD1. The junction had 5 bases not matched to a gene; V was cut back by 1 base and J by 6 bases. The length of the CDR3 is 14 residues. CDR1 SGHVS and CDR2 FQNEAQ come from the germline V gene. The DNA of the CDR3 is TGTGCCAGCAGCTTAGGAGGGGGCAGGGCTGAAGCTTTCTTT. Encoded protein: CASSLGGGRAEAFF.

The V gene is TRBV4-2, the J gene TRBJ1-1; D not certain. Deletions cut 0 bases from V and 4 bases from J, with 9 bases between. CDR1 LGHNA and CDR2 YNFKEQ come from the germline V gene. The CDR3 totals 14 residues. In DNA form, the CDR3 reads TGTGCCAGCAGCCAAGAGGTGGAGATCACTGAAGCTTTCTTT. It specifies CASSQEVEITEAFF.

As to this clone: Within the sample, other DNA sequences also encode this same CDR3. The V call is TRBV5-6, the J call TRBJ1-5; D is perhaps TRBD1 (5 bases). This CDR3 is 14 amino acids long. The germline V gene encodes CDR1 SGHDT and CDR2 YYEEEE. V dropped 2 bases and J dropped 5 bases, with 11 bases sitting between them. The CDR3 is CASSLKQVDQPQHF. Written as DNA, the CDR3 is TGTGCCAGCAGCTTAAAACAGGTCGATCAGCCCCAGCATTTT. Full variable domain (remainder filled in from reference TRBV5-6 and TRBJ1-5): DAGVTQSPTHLIKTRGQQVTLRCSPKSGHDTVSWYQQALGQGPQFIFQYYEEEERQRGNFPDRFSGHQFPNYSSELNVNALLLGDSALYLCASSLKQVDQPQHFGDGTRLSIL.

The rearrangement uses TRBV9 and TRBJ2-1; D ambiguous. V was cut by 2 bases and J by 4 bases, with 13 bases left in between. The CDR3 loop spans 15 amino acids. Germline V CDR1 and CDR2: SGDLS, YYNGEE. The DNA of the CDR3 is TGTGCCAGCAGCGTTTTGGGCAGAGCTTACAATGAGCAGTTCTTC. Translating it yields CASSVLGRAYNEQFF.

The chain recombines TRBV13 with TRBJ2-5; 11 nucleotides agree with TRBD2. Germline trimming cut 5 bases from V and 2 bases from J; bases unmatched to any gene: 4. CDR3 size: 15 residues. Germline V gene data show CDR1 as PRHDT and CDR2 as FYEKMQ (reference sequence). DNA for the CDR3: TGTGCCAGCAGCGCAGGGACTAGCGGACAAGAGACCCAGTACTTC. Translated: CASSAGTSGQETQYF.

This clone showed up just once. The chain uses TRBV7-2 and TRBJ2-1; 10 bases match TRBD2. Germline V lookup: CDR1 SGHTA, CDR2 FQGNSA. With 2 bases clipped from V and 4 bases from J, the junction kept 2 bases outside the gene matches. The CDR3 is made up of 15 amino acids. CDR3 in amino acids: CASSLTSGVYNEQFF. The DNA of the CDR3 is TGTGCCAGCAGCTTAACTAGCGGGGTATACAATGAGCAGTTCTTC.

This clone showed up just a few times. This chain links TRBV6-1 with TRBJ1-5; D is perhaps TRBD1 (6 bases). Germline V gene lookup returns CDR1 MNHNS and CDR2 SASEGT. V shed 8 bases and J shed 2 bases, with 16 bases lying between them. The CDR3 is 15 residues long. CDR3 DNA: TGTGCCAGCGAGAGGGGGGCAGGGGGCAATCAGCCCCAGCATTTT. Its translation is CASERGAGGNQPQHF.

The chain links TRBV5-1 to TRBJ2-2, with TRBD1 identical over 8 bases. CDR3 length: 16 amino acids. With 4 bases clipped from V and 3 bases from J, the junction kept 8 bases outside the gene matches. The germline V gene has CDR1 SGHRS and CDR2 YFSETQ. CDR3 DNA sequence: TGCGCCAGCAGCCTCCGACAGGGGACGTACACCGGGGAGCTGTTTTTT. This codes for CASSLRQGTYTGELFF.

The rearrangement joins TRBV5-1 to TRBJ1-3; tentative D call: TRBD1 (5 bases). Germline lookup yields CDR1 SGHRS and CDR2 YFSETQ. Trimming stripped 5 bases from V and 0 bases from J, with 12 bases between. The CDR3 spans 15 residues. This chain's CDR3 is CASSEGLSSGNTIYF. The CDR3 DNA reads as TGCGCCAGCAGTGAGGGGTTGAGCTCTGGAAACACCATATATTTT.

The rearrangement joins TRBV30 to TRBJ2-1; 14 bases map to TRBD2. The CDR3 extends over 14 amino acids. Germline loops: CDR1 GTSNPN, CDR2 SVGIG (reference sequence). V lost 4 bases and J lost 9; bases outside the gene matches: 5. The CDR3: CAWNEGLAGAEQFF. The CDR3 region has the DNA TGTGCCTGGAATGAGGGACTAGCGGGAGCTGAGCAGTTCTTC.

This clone was seen a single time. V and J are TRBV7-2 and TRBJ1-1; 7 nucleotides line up with TRBD1. CDR3 length equals 13 residues. Trimming at V came to 5 bases and at J to 8 bases, leaving 8 bases not matched to a gene. From germline, CDR1 is SGHTA and CDR2 FQGNSA. In nucleotides, the CDR3 is TGTGCCAGCAGCCGACAGGGTAGATCGGAAGCTTTCTTT. This translates into CASSRQGRSEAFF.

The V gene is TRBV27, the J gene TRBJ2-7, with D perhaps matching TRBD1 (6 bases). Germline CDR1 and CDR2: MNHEY and SMNVEV (reference sequence). The CDR3 spans 13 residues. V dropped 6 bases and J dropped 4 bases, with 13 bases sitting between them. The CDR3 spells CASSQGKAYEQYF. Here the CDR3 DNA reads TGTGCCAGCAGCCAGGGGAAAGCGTACGAGCAGTACTTC.

The rearrangement joins TRBV5-1 to TRBJ2-1; D perhaps matches TRBD2 (6 bases). The V and J ends lost 0 bases and 12 bases respectively, with 19 bases between them. Per germline, CDR1 SGHRS and CDR2 YFSETQ. The CDR3 extends over 15 amino acids. The CDR3 region has the DNA TGCGCCAGCAGCTTGGAAGCGGGCCTCAAAGTAGGGCAGTTCTTC. Amino acids: CASSLEAGLKVGQFF.

This chain links TRBV27 with TRBJ1-2; 8 nucleotides align to TRBD1. The V gene end was trimmed by 6 bases and the J gene end by 5 bases; junction bases not matched to a gene: 5. The CDR3 totals 13 residues. Germline V gene data show CDR1 as MNHEY and CDR2 as SMNVEV (reference sequence). The CDR3: CASRPQGEYGYTF. CDR3 sequence (DNA): TGTGCCAGCAGACCACAGGGGGAGTATGGCTACACCTTC.

CDR3 residues: CASSIRRNSGKETQYF. CDR3 nucleotides: TGTGCCAGTAGTATCCGCCGTAACAGCGGGAAAGAGACCCAGTACTTC. The V gene is TRBV19, the J gene TRBJ2-5; 7 positions match TRBD2. The trim removed 3 bases at V and 3 bases at J, leaving 10 bases unmatched. Looked up from germline, CDR1 is LNHDA and CDR2 is SQIVND (reference sequence). The CDR3 runs 16 residues.

V gene TRBV15 combines with J gene TRBJ1-2, with D tentatively TRBD1 (6 bases). The CDR3 has 16 amino acids. The V and J ends lost 3 bases and 2 bases respectively, with 16 bases between them. Germline lookup yields CDR1 LNHNV and CDR2 YYDKDF (reference sequence). The CDR3 bases are TGTGCCACCAGCAGCGGGGGGGCAGGGGACAACTATGGCTACACCTTC. Amino acid sequence: CATSSGGAGDNYGYTF.

The rearrangement links TRBV7-6 to TRBJ1-2; tentatively, D is TRBD1 (5 bases). Germline CDR1 is SGHVS and CDR2 is FNYEAQ. Trimming took 5 bases from V and 2 from J, leaving 18 bases between them. There are 16 residues in the CDR3. The CDR3 nucleotides are TGTGCCAGCAGCGCTAGGGTGACAGCAGCAAACTATGGCTACACCTTC. It is translated as CASSARVTAANYGYTF.

The V and J genes are TRBV5-4 and TRBJ1-6, with D uncertain. Trimming cost V 0 bases and J 10 bases, with 8 bases left between them. The CDR3 totals 13 residues. Germline CDR1 is SGHNT and CDR2 is YYREEE (reference sequence). CDR3 DNA: TGTGCCAGCAGCTTGGAGCGGGTCTCACCCCTCCACTTT. Its protein product is CASSLERVSPLHF.

The V gene is TRBV30, the J gene TRBJ2-1; possible D gene TRBD2, 7 bases. Germline CDR1 and CDR2: GTSNPN and SVGIG (reference sequence). V was pared by 8 bases and J by 12 bases, with 17 bases between. The CDR3 is 11 amino acids. In DNA form, the CDR3 reads TGTGCCCTCGGGGAGGGGGTTGGGCAGTTCTTC. Protein product: CALGEGVGQFF.

The chain has TRBV7-9 and TRBJ2-2; TRBD1 might be the D (5 bases). Per germline, CDR1 SEHNR and CDR2 FQNEAQ (reference sequence). Trimming removed 11 bases from V and 6 bases from J, with 13 bases in between. The CDR3 length is 12 residues. The CDR3 is CAPMGLPGELFF. CDR3 DNA: TGTGCCCCGATGGGGCTACCCGGGGAGCTGTTTTTT.

The chain uses TRBV15 and TRBJ2-1; 10 bases line up with TRBD1. Trimming removed 3 bases from V and 8 bases from J; junction bases left unmatched: 7. Germline-derived CDR1 and CDR2 are LNHNV and YYDKDF (reference sequence). The CDR3 is made up of 15 amino acids. CDR3 bases: TGTGCCACCAGCAGTGCCGGGACAGGGGCGCATGAGCAGTTCTTC. Its protein is CATSSAGTGAHEQFF.

This clone occurred once. The V gene is TRBV2, the J gene TRBJ2-3; 12 nucleotides align to TRBD2. Looked up from germline, CDR1 is SNHLY and CDR2 is FYNNEI. The CDR3 has 15 residues. Trimming at V came to 8 bases and at J to 0 bases, leaving 3 bases not matched to a gene. In DNA, the CDR3 is TGTGCCAGCCTAGGGACTAGCGGGAGCACAGATACGCAGTATTTT. Encoded protein: CASLGTSGSTDTQYF. The variable domain in full, with the rest retrieved from reference TRBV2 and TRBJ2-3, is EPEVTQTPSHQVTQMGQEVILRCVPISNHLYFYWYRQILGQKVEFLVSFYNNEISEKSEIFDDQFSVERPDGSNFTLKIRSTKLEDSAMYFCASLGTSGSTDTQYFGPGTRLTVL.

This rearrangement joins TRBV19 to TRBJ1-5, with no clear D. Germline V lookup: CDR1 LNHDA, CDR2 SQIVND (reference sequence). The CDR3 totals 13 residues. Trimming stripped 3 bases from V and 7 bases from J, with 10 bases between. The CDR3, as DNA: TGTGCCAGTAGTATTAACTATAGGCAGCCCCAGCATTTT. Protein: CASSINYRQPQHF.

The chain uses TRBV15 and TRBJ2-1, with D unresolved. The CDR3 runs 16 residues. Trimming took 0 bases from V and 0 from J, leaving 9 bases between them. Germline CDR1 and CDR2: LNHNV and YYDKDF (reference sequence). CDR3 DNA sequence: TGTGCCACCAGCAGAGATAGACCTCGCTCCTACAATGAGCAGTTCTTC. Translated: CATSRDRPRSYNEQFF. The full variable domain, its missing parts supplied by reference TRBV15 and TRBJ2-1, is DAMVIQNPRYQVTQFGKPVTLSCSQTLNHNVMYWYQQKSSQAPKLLFHYYDKDFNNEADTPDNFQSRRPNTSFCFLDIRSPGLGDTAMYLCATSRDRPRSYNEQFFGPGTRLTVL.

CDR3 amino acids: CAIRGTSADEQYF. The CDR3 nucleotides are TGTGCCATCAGAGGGACTAGCGCTGACGAGCAGTACTTC. The chain carries TRBV10-3 and TRBJ2-7; TRBD2 agrees at 10 bases. The CDR3 spans 13 residues. CDR1 and CDR2 (germline): ENHRY, SYGVKD. J lost 5 bases, V lost 6 bases, and 4 bases had no gene match.